The sequence of this T cell receptor (beta chain) was determined in a study of blood T cell repertoires in COVID-19. As for the study in general: Specimens from acute and convalescent COVID-19 originated in the United States, Italy and Spain. T cells, B-cell-depleted T cells, or PBMCs supplied cDNA or gDNA.

In the source study's methods: Counts of nucleated cells, estimated from reference gene primer amplification, were obtained. Profiling relied on immunoSEQ multiplex PCR, and the TCRdb table lists in-frame clones only, not all of them. Clonal size and the V and J genes are those of that table, whereas D and trimming came from the DNA. The sample has approximately 200,000 clones, approximately 85% seen once. Trimming left V 0 bases short and J 8 bases short, with 17 bases between. In germline, CDR1 is SGHKS, CDR2 YYEKEE (reference sequence). The CDR3 extends over 15 amino acids. The chain links TRBV5-5 to TRBJ1-2; possibly TRBD1 for D (6 bases). The clonotype originates from a man aged 60-69 years with acute or convalescent COVID-19. What was sequenced was peripheral blood. The CDR3 region has the DNA TGTGCCAGCAGCTTGGCCCCAGGGGCAGGGCGGGGCTACACCTTC. Its protein product is CASSLAPGAGRGYTF.